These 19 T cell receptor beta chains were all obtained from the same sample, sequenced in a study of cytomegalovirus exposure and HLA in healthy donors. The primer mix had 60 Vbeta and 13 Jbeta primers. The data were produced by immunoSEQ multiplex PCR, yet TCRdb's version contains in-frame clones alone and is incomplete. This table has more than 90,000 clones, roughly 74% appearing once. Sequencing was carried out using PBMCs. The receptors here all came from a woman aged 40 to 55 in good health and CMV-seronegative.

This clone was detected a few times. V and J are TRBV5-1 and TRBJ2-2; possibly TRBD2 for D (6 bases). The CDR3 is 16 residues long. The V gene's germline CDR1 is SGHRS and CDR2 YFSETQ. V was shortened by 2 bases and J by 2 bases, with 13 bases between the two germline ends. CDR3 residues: CASSLYGLTNTGELFF. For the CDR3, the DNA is TGCGCCAGCAGCTTATACGGACTAACAAACACCGGGGAGCTGTTTTTT.

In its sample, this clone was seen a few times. Here the CDR3 reads CASSLDGANIYEQYF. The CDR3 DNA sequence: TGTGCCAGCAGCTTAGACGGAGCGAACATCTACGAGCAGTACTTC. The chain carries TRBV7-2 and TRBJ2-7; no firm D call. CDR3 length: 15 residues. Trimming cost V 1 base and J 3 bases, with 13 bases left between them. From germline, CDR1 is SGHTA and CDR2 FQGNSA.

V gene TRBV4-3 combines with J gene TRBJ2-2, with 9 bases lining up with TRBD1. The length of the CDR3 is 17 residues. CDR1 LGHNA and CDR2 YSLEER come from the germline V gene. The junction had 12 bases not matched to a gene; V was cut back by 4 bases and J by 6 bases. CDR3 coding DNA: TGCGCCAGCAGCCGAGGAGTGGGACAGGGTGGCTCCGGGGAGCTGTTTTTT. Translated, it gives CASSRGVGQGGSGELFF.

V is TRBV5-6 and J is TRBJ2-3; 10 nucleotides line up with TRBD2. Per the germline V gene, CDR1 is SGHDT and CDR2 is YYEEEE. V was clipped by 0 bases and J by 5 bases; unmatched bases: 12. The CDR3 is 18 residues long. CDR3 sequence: CASSLAGEAGGLGDTQYF. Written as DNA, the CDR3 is TGTGCCAGCAGCTTGGCCGGGGAAGCGGGGGGGCTCGGAGATACGCAGTATTTT.

Here the CDR3 DNA reads TGCGCCAGCAGCCAAGACCCTAGCGGGGTCTCCTACGAGCAGTACTTC. It yields the protein CASSQDPSGVSYEQYF. This chain uses TRBV4-3 with TRBJ2-5; TRBD2 aligns across 9 bases. Gene TRBJ2-7 matches the end of the DNA better, so the J call may be wrong. This CDR3 is 16 amino acids long. The germline V gene has CDR1 LGHNA and CDR2 YSLEER.

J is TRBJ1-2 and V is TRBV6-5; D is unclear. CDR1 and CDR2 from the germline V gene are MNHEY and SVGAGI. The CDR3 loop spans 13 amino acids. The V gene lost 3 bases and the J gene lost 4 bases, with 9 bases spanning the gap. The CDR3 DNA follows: TGTGCCAGCAGTTATGGGGAGGGCTATGGCTACACCTTC. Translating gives CASSYGEGYGYTF.

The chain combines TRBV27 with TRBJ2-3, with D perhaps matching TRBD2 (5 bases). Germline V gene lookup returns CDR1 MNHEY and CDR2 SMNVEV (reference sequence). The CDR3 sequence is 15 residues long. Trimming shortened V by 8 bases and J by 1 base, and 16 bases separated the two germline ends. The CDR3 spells CASARGRPGTDTQYF. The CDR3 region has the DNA TGTGCCAGCGCCCGGGGTCGCCCTGGCACAGATACGCAGTATTTT.

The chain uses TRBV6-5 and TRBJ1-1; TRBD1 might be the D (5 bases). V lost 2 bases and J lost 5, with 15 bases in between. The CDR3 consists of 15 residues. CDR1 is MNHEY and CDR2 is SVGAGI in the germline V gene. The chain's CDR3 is CASSYRGGGFTEAFF. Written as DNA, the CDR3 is TGTGCCAGCAGTTACCGAGGCGGGGGGTTTACTGAAGCTTTCTTT.

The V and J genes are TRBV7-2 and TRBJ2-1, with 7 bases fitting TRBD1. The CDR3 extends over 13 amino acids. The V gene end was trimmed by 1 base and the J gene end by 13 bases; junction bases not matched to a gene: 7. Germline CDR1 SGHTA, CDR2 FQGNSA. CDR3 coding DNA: TGTGCCAGCAGCTTAGTTCGGGACAGTCTTCAGTTCTTC. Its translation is CASSLVRDSLQFF. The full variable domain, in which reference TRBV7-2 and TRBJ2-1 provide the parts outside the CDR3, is GAGVSQSPSNKVTEKGKDVELRCDPISGHTALYWYRQSLGQGLEFLIYFQGNSAPDKSGLPSDRFSAERTGGSVSTLTIQRTQQEDSAVYLCASSLVRDSLQFFGPGTRLTVL.

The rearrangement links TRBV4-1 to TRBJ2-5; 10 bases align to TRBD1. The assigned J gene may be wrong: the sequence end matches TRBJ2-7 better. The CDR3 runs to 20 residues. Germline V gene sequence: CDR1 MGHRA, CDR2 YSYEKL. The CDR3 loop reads CASSQDGGRDRGLLVYEQYF. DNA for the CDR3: TGCGCCAGCAGCCAAGATGGGGGCCGGGACAGGGGTCTCCTAGTCTACGAGCAGTACTTC.

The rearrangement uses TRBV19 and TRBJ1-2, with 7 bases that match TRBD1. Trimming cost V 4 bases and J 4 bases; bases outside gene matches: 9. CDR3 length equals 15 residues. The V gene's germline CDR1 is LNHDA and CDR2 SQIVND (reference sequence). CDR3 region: CASSTPGQLGYGYTF. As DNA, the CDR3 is TGTGCCAGTAGTACCCCGGGACAGTTGGGCTATGGCTACACCTTC. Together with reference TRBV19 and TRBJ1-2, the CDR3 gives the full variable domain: DGGITQSPKYLFRKEGQNVTLSCEQNLNHDAMYWYRQDPGQGLRLIYYSQIVNDFQKGDIAEGYSVSREKKESFPLTVTSAQKNPTAFYLCASSTPGQLGYGYTFGSGTRLTVV.

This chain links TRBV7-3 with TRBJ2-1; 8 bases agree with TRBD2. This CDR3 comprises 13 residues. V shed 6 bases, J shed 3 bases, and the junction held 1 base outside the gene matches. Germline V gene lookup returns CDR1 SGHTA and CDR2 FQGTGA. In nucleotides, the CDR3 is TGTGCCAGCAGTAGCGGGGTCTACAATGAGCAGTTCTTC. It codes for CASSSGVYNEQFF.

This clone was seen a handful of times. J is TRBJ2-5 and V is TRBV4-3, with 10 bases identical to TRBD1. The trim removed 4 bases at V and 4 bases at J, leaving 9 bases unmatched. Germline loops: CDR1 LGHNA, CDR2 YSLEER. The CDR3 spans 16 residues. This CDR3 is CASSPDGRTGGETQYF. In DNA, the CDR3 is TGCGCCAGCAGCCCCGACGGCCGGACAGGGGGAGAGACCCAGTACTTC.

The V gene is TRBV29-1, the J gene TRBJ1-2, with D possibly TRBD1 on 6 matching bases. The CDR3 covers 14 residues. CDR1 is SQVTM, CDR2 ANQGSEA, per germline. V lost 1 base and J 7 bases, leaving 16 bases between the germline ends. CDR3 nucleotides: TGCAGCGTTGAAGGGACAGCCGGAAAATCTGGCTACACCTTC. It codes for CSVEGTAGKSGYTF.

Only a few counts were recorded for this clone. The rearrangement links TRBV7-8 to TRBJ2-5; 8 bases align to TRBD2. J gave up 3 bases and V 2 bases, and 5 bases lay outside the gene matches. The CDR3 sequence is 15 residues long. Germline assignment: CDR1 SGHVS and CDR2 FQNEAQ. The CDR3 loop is CASSLIREGEETQYF. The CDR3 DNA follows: TGTGCCAGCAGCTTAATCCGGGAGGGCGAAGAGACCCAGTACTTC. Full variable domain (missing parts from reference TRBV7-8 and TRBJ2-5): GAGVSQSPRYKVAKRGQDVALRCDPISGHVSLFWYQQALGQGPEFLTYFQNEAQLDKSGLPSDRFFAERPEGSVSTLKIQRTQQEDSAVYLCASSLIREGEETQYFGPGTRLLVL.

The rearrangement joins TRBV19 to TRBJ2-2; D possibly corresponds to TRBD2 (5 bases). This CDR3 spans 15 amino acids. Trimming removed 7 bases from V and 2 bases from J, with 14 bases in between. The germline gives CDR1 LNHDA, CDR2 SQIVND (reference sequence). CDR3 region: CASNSRGSNTGELFF. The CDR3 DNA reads TGTGCCAGTAACAGTCGGGGATCTAACACCGGGGAGCTGTTTTTT.

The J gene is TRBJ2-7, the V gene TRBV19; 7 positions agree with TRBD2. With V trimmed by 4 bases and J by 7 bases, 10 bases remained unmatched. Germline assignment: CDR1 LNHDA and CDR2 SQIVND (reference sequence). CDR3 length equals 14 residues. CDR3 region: CASSSAGDTREQYF. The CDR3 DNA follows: TGTGCCAGTAGTAGTGCGGGAGACACTAGAGAGCAGTACTTC.

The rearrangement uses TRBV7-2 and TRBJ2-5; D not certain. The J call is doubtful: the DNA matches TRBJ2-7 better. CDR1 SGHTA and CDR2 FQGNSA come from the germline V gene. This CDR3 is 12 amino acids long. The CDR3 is CASSSPFFEQYF. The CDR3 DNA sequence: TGTGCCAGCAGCTCTCCGTTCTTCGAGCAGTACTTC.

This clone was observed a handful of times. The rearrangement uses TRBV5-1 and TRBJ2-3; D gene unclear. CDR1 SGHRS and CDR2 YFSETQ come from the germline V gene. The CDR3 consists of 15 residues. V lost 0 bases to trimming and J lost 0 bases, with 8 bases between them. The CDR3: CASSLVQASTDTQYF. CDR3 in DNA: TGCGCCAGCAGCTTGGTTCAGGCAAGCACAGATACGCAGTATTTT.